The entry below gives a single TCR beta chain sequence along with its context. Its specificity is not known. CDR1 is SGHTS and CDR2 is YDEGEE in the germline V gene. V shed 0 bases, J shed 1 base, and the junction held 4 bases outside the gene matches. The CDR3 has 16 residues. PCR was performed using 60 Vbeta and 13 Jbeta primers. Profiling relied on immunoSEQ multiplex PCR, and the TCRdb table lists in-frame clones only, not all of them. The data contain roughly 110,000 clones, 70% to 85% of them singletons. Donors were ostensibly healthy at sampling, although undocumented immune exposures were probable. This specimen belongs to a study of cytomegalovirus exposure and HLA in healthy donors. Study-level results: An ancestry cluster, one associated with Asian ancestry, reportedly showed fewer N-insertions than the roughly 670-donor mean in a later analysis.

Sequencing was carried out using PBMCs. The V and J genes are TRBV5-8 and TRBJ2-5, with TRBD2 matching over 9 bases. This sequence was found in a woman under 30 in good health and CMV-seronegative. The CDR3 here is CASSLGGSGGQETQYF. The DNA of the CDR3 is TGTGCCAGCAGCTTGGGGGGTAGCGGGGGCCAAGAGACCCAGTACTTC.